Presented here are 25 T cell receptor beta chains from one specimen sequenced in a study of blood T cell repertoires in COVID-19. Generated by immunoSEQ multiplex PCR, the TCRdb table keeps only in-frame clones and is missing some. The sample records some 300,000 clones, almost 90% being singletons. The sequenced sample consisted of peripheral blood. These receptors originate from a woman aged 40 to 55 with COVID-19, enrolled during active disease.

Comment on this clone: The same CDR3 also results from other DNA sequences found in this sample. V usage is TRBV11-2 and J usage is TRBJ2-7; D gene uncertain. CDR1 is SGHAT, CDR2 FQNNGV, per germline. The CDR3 totals 11 residues. Trimming pared 4 bases from V and 4 bases from J, leaving 5 bases between. The CDR3 DNA reads as TGTGCCAGCAGCTCCACTTACGAGCAGTACTTC. It codes for CASSSTYEQYF. The entire variable domain, with the rest obtained from reference TRBV11-2 and TRBJ2-7, is as follows: EAGVAQSPRYKIIEKRQSVAFWCNPISGHATLYWYQQILGQGPKLLIQFQNNGVVDDSQLPKDRFSAERLKGVDSTLKIQPAKLEDSAVYLCASSSTYEQYFGPGTRLTVT.

This sequence joins TRBV7-2 and TRBJ2-7, with TRBD2 matching 8 bases. The CDR3 is made up of 14 amino acids. Germline V gene sequence: CDR1 SGHTA, CDR2 FQGNSA. After removal of 6 bases from V and 2 bases from J, the junction contained 6 bases not matched to a gene. Here the CDR3 DNA reads TGTGCCAGCAGACGGAGCGGGGGCCCCTACGAGCAGTACTTC. It codes for CASRRSGGPYEQYF.

The chain recombines TRBV4-1 with TRBJ2-3; the match to TRBD2 covers 7 bases. The CDR3 covers 16 residues. V dropped 2 bases and J dropped 8; count of bases not matched to a gene: 13. Germline V lookup: CDR1 MGHRA, CDR2 YSYEKL. The CDR3 region is CASSQFPSGQPLTQYF. The CDR3 coding sequence is TGCGCCAGCAGCCAATTTCCTAGCGGCCAGCCTCTTACGCAGTATTTT.

This chain connects TRBV5-6 to TRBJ1-1; a possible D gene is TRBD1 (5 bases). V shed 5 bases and J shed 3 bases, with 14 bases lying between them. The germline V gene encodes CDR1 SGHDT and CDR2 YYEEEE. The CDR3 runs 14 residues. CDR3 bases: TGTGCCAGCAGGGGCCTGACAGACCACACTGAAGCTTTCTTT. Encoded protein: CASRGLTDHTEAFF.

The V and J genes are TRBV19 and TRBJ2-1, with 8 bases matching TRBD2. The germline gives CDR1 LNHDA, CDR2 SQIVND (reference sequence). Trimming removed 3 bases from V and 10 bases from J; junction bases left unmatched: 8. The CDR3 extends over 14 amino acids. CDR3 DNA: TGTGCCAGTAGTATCGTAGCGGGGACAAAAGAGCAGTTCTTC. It codes for CASSIVAGTKEQFF. The full variable domain, with the rest looked up from reference TRBV19 and TRBJ2-1, is DGGITQSPKYLFRKEGQNVTLSCEQNLNHDAMYWYRQDPGQGLRLIYYSQIVNDFQKGDIAEGYSVSREKKESFPLTVTSAQKNPTAFYLCASSIVAGTKEQFFGPGTRLTVL.

The genes are TRBV30 and TRBJ1-2; 7 bases fit TRBD1. J lost 4 bases, V lost 8 bases, and 7 bases had no gene match. The CDR3 extends over 12 amino acids. Per the germline V gene, CDR1 is GTSNPN and CDR2 is SVGIG (reference sequence). CDR3 sequence: CAGPRQGYGYTF. The CDR3 nucleotides read TGTGCCGGCCCCCGACAGGGCTATGGCTACACCTTC.

The chain joins TRBV3-1 (or the pseudogene TRBV3-2) to TRBJ1-6; unclear D gene. Trimming removed 1 base from V and 7 bases from J, with 11 bases in between. The CDR3 consists of 15 residues. Germline V gives CDR1 LGHDT, CDR2 YNNKEL (reference sequence). The CDR3 region has the DNA TGTGCCAGCAGCCAAGCAGAGGGAGGGAATTCACCCCTCCACTTT. Its translation is CASSQAEGGNSPLHF.

The gene calls are TRBV6-2 or TRBV6-3 and TRBJ1-2; no definite D call. Germline-derived CDR1 and CDR2 are MNHEY and SVGEGT. V gave up 6 bases and J gave up 8 bases, with 16 bases separating them. The CDR3 is 13 amino acids. DNA of the CDR3: TGTGCCAGCAGCCTAGGACGGGAAGGCGGCTACACCTTC. Residues: CASSLGREGGYTF.

CDR3 protein: CASSSSPGTGGYEQYF. CDR3 nucleotides: TGCGCCAGCAGCTCCAGTCCCGGGACAGGGGGCTACGAGCAGTACTTC. V is TRBV5-1 and J is TRBJ2-7, with 11 bases identical to TRBD1. The germline gives CDR1 SGHRS, CDR2 YFSETQ. Germline trimming cut 3 bases from V and 3 bases from J; bases unmatched to any gene: 8. This CDR3 has 16 residues.

This chain links TRBV28 with TRBJ2-1; TRBD2 aligns across 10 bases. The CDR3 runs 15 residues. The ends lost 5 bases at V and 9 bases at J; junction bases unmatched: 10. In germline, CDR1 is MDHEN, CDR2 SYDVKM. Here the CDR3 DNA reads TGTGCCAGCAGTCCACGACTAGCGGGCCCCCGTGAGCAGTTCTTC. It specifies CASSPRLAGPREQFF.

V gene TRBV6-6 combines with J gene TRBJ2-1; D is perhaps TRBD1 (5 bases). The CDR3 loop spans 15 amino acids. Trimming took 6 bases from V and 4 from J, leaving 16 bases between them. Germline V gives CDR1 MNHNY, CDR2 SVGAGI (reference sequence). The CDR3 DNA follows: TGTGCCAGCAGCCCAGACAGTGGGGCATACAATGAGCAGTTCTTC. It translates to CASSPDSGAYNEQFF.

The chain joins TRBV15 to TRBJ2-7; TRBD1 is a possible D gene (6 bases). The CDR3 length is 13 residues. V was clipped by 0 bases and J by 8 bases, with 11 bases between them. CDR1 and CDR2 (germline): LNHNV, YYDKDF (reference sequence). CDR3: CATSRDRGGKQYF. The DNA for the CDR3 is TGTGCCACCAGCAGAGACAGGGGTGGAAAGCAGTACTTC.

The genes are TRBV7-9 and TRBJ1-1, with D unclear. This CDR3 is 13 amino acids long. V lost 4 bases and J lost 3, with 9 bases in between. Germline V gene lookup returns CDR1 SEHNR and CDR2 FQNEAQ (reference sequence). CDR3 sequence: CASSSLRDTEAFF. As DNA, the CDR3 is TGTGCCAGCAGCTCACTCCGGGACACTGAAGCTTTCTTT.

The chain links TRBV6-5 to TRBJ1-1; tentatively, D is TRBD1 (6 bases). V was clipped by 6 bases and J by 0 bases, with 8 bases between them. In germline, CDR1 is MNHEY, CDR2 SVGAGI. CDR3 length: 13 amino acids. CDR3 nucleotides: TGTGCCAGCAGACAGGGATTGAACACTGAAGCTTTCTTT. This gives the protein CASRQGLNTEAFF.

About this clone itself: The same CDR3 also results from other DNA sequences found in this sample. The V call is TRBV27, the J call TRBJ2-7; D is undetermined. The CDR3 is 11 amino acids. The germline V gene encodes CDR1 MNHEY and CDR2 SMNVEV (reference sequence). Trimming took off 4 bases at V and 1 base at J, with 2 bases between the two ends. The DNA of the CDR3 is TGTGCCAGCAGTTCGTCCTACGAGCAGTACTTC. The encoded protein is CASSSSYEQYF.

The rearrangement links TRBV27 to TRBJ1-2; tentative D call: TRBD1 (5 bases). This CDR3 region has 16 residues. Between the trimmed V and J ends, which lost 5 bases and 8 bases, there was a span of 24 bases. The germline gives CDR1 MNHEY, CDR2 SMNVEV (reference sequence). CDR3 in DNA: TGTGCCAGCAGTCAAGTCGTTAGGGGCTGGGTCGGAGGCTACACCTTC. Translation gives CASSQVVRGWVGGYTF.

This chain connects TRBV28 to TRBJ2-5; weak D call: TRBD2 (6 bases). Germline CDR1 MDHEN, CDR2 SYDVKM. With 4 bases removed from V and 1 base from J, the gap between germline ends came to 13 bases. The CDR3 has 15 residues. DNA of the CDR3: TGTGCCAGCAGTTCCGCCTCCGGGAGCCAAGAGACCCAGTACTTC. Protein product: CASSSASGSQETQYF.

This chain connects TRBV7-2 to TRBJ2-7; D is possibly TRBD1 (6 bases). The CDR3 sequence is 15 residues long. The germline V gene has CDR1 SGHTA and CDR2 FQGNSA. Trimming took off 5 bases at V and 3 bases at J, with 17 bases between the two ends. The CDR3 nucleotides read TGTGCCAGCAGCACAGGGACCGTTAGGAACTACGAGCAGTACTTC. Amino acids: CASSTGTVRNYEQYF.

The chain couples TRBV7-2 to TRBJ1-4, with a possible D match to TRBD1 (6 bases). The CDR3 contains 14 residues. Germline V gives CDR1 SGHTA, CDR2 FQGNSA. Trimming took off 2 bases at V and 8 bases at J, with 12 bases between the two ends. For the CDR3, the DNA is TGTGCCAGCAGCTTACAGGGGCCTGGAGAAAAACTGTTTTTT. It encodes CASSLQGPGEKLFF.

This chain links TRBV5-5 with TRBJ2-3; TRBD2 might be the D (5 bases). The germline gives CDR1 SGHKS, CDR2 YYEKEE (reference sequence). The CDR3 length is 16 residues. V gave up 0 bases and J gave up 0 bases, with 11 bases separating them. The CDR3 loop is CASSLARSGSTDTQYF. CDR3 in DNA: TGTGCCAGCAGCTTGGCCAGGAGCGGTAGCACAGATACGCAGTATTTT.

The rearrangement uses TRBV18 and TRBJ1-5; perhaps TRBD1 as D (5 bases). The CDR3 runs to 16 residues. Germline-derived CDR1 and CDR2 are KGHSH and LQKENI. Trimming pared 1 base from V and 0 bases from J, leaving 10 bases between. The CDR3 reads CASSPQSGDSNQPQHF. DNA of the CDR3: TGTGCCAGCTCACCACAATCGGGGGATAGCAATCAGCCCCAGCATTTT.

The chain is built from TRBV6-2 or TRBV6-3 and TRBJ1-1, with D possibly matching TRBD1 (5 bases). Germline V lookup: CDR1 MNHEY, CDR2 SVGEGT. The CDR3 length is 16 residues. The V gene lost 0 bases and the J gene lost 4 bases, with 15 bases spanning the gap. As DNA, the CDR3 is TGTGCCAGCAGTTACTCGATGCCTAGGGGAGGCACTGAAGCTTTCTTT. Residues: CASSYSMPRGGTEAFF.

The rearrangement joins TRBV19 to TRBJ1-2; D might be TRBD1 (5 bases). Germline V gene sequence: CDR1 LNHDA, CDR2 SQIVND (reference sequence). Trimming took off 3 bases at V and 4 bases at J, with 9 bases between the two ends. The CDR3 sequence is 13 residues long. As DNA, the CDR3 is TGTGCCAGTAGTATGCGACAGTTCTATGGCTACACCTTC. It encodes CASSMRQFYGYTF. Variable domain in full (rest from reference TRBV19 and TRBJ1-2): DGGITQSPKYLFRKEGQNVTLSCEQNLNHDAMYWYRQDPGQGLRLIYYSQIVNDFQKGDIAEGYSVSREKKESFPLTVTSAQKNPTAFYLCASSMRQFYGYTFGSGTRLTVV.

This clone has only one observation. V usage is TRBV29-1 and J usage is TRBJ1-2; 8 nucleotides line up with TRBD1. The CDR3 sequence is 16 residues long. CDR1 is SQVTM and CDR2 is ANQGSEA in the germline V gene. V dropped 0 bases and J dropped 4; count of bases not matched to a gene: 10. For the CDR3, the DNA is TGCAGCGTTGAAGAGATCCTGGTCGGACAGGGCTATGGCTACACCTTC. Amino acid sequence: CSVEEILVGQGYGYTF.

This chain uses TRBV28 with TRBJ1-5; D is possibly TRBD1 (5 bases). Trimming shortened V by 7 bases and J by 6 bases, and 13 bases separated the two germline ends. Germline CDR1 MDHEN, CDR2 SYDVKM. This CDR3 has 13 residues. CDR3 sequence reads: CASTPLQGQPQHF. CDR3 DNA: TGTGCCAGCACCCCTCTCCAGGGTCAGCCCCAGCATTTT.